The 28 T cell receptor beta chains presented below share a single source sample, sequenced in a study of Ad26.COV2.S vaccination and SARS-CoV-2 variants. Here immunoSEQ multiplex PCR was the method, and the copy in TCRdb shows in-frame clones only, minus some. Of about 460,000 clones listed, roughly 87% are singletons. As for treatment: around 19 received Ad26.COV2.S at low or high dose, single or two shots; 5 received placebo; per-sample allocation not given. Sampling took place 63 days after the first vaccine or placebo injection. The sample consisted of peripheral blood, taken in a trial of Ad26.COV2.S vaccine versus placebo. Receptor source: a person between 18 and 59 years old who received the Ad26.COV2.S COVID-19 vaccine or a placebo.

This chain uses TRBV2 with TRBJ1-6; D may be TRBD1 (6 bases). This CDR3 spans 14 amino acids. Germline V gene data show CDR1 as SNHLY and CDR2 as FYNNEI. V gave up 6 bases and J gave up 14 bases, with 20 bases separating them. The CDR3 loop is CASSRTDSSLTLHF. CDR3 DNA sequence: TGTGCCAGCAGCCGGACAGACTCGTCATTGACCCTCCACTTT. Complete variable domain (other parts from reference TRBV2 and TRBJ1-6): EPEVTQTPSHQVTQMGQEVILRCVPISNHLYFYWYRQILGQKVEFLVSFYNNEISEKSEIFDDQFSVERPDGSNFTLKIRSTKLEDSAMYFCASSRTDSSLTLHFGNGTRLTVT.

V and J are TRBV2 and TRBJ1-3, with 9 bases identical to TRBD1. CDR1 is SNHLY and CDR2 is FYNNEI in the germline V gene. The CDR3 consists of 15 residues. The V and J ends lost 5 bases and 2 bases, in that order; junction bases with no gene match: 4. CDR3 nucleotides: TGTGCCAGCAGTTCGACAGGGGGGCCTGGAAACACCATATATTTT. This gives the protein CASSSTGGPGNTIYF.

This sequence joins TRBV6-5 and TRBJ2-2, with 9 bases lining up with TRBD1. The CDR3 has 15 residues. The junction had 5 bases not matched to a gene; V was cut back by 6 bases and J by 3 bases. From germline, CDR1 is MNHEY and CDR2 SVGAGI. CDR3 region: CASSYDRGDTGELFF. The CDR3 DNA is TGTGCCAGCAGCTACGACAGGGGGGACACCGGGGAGCTGTTTTTT.

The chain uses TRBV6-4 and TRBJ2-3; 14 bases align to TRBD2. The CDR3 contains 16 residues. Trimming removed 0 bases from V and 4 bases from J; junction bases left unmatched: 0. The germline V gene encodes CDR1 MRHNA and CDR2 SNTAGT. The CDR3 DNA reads TGTGCCAGCAGTGACTCGACTAGCGGGGGGGCAGATACGCAGTATTTT. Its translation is CASSDSTSGGADTQYF.

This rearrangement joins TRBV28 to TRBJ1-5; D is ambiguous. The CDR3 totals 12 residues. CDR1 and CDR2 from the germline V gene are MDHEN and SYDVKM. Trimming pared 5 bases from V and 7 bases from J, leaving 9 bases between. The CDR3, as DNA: TGTGCCAGCAGTGTGGAGGGCCAGCCCCAGCATTTT. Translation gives CASSVEGQPQHF.

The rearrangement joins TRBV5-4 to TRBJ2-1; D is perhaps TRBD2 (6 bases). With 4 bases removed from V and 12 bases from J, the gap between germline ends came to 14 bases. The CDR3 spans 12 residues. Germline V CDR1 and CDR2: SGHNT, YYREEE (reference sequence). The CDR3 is CASSPRAGLQFF. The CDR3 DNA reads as TGTGCCAGCAGCCCGCGCGCGGGATTGCAGTTCTTC.

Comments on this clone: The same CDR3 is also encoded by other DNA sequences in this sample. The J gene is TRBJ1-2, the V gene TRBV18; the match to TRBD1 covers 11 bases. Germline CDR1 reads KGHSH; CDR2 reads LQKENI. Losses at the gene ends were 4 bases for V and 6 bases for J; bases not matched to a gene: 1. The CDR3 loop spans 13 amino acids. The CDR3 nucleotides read TGTGCCAGCTCACGGACAGGGGGCGATGGCTACACCTTC. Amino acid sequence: CASSRTGGDGYTF.

In DNA form, the CDR3 reads TGTGCCAGCAGTTCCCTCCCAAGGGAACGAAGACAGCCCCAGCATTTT. This codes for CASSSLPRERRQPQHF. The V and J genes are TRBV27 and TRBJ1-5; no clear D. CDR1 is MNHEY, CDR2 SMNVEV, per germline (reference sequence). The CDR3 extends over 16 amino acids. The V end lost 4 bases, the J end lost 7 bases, and 20 bases lay between the germline ends.

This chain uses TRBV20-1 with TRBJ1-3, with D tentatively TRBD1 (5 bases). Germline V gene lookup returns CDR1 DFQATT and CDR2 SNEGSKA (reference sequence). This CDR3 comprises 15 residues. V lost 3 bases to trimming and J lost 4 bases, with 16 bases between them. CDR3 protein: CSASSYSGPGNTIYF. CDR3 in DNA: TGCAGTGCTAGTAGTTATTCAGGGCCCGGAAACACCATATATTTT.

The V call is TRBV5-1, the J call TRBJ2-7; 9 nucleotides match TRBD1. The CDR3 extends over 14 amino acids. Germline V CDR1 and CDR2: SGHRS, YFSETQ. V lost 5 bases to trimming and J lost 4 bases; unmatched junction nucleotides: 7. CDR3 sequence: CASSIGTGIYEQYF. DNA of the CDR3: TGCGCCAGCAGTATCGGGACAGGGATTTACGAGCAGTACTTC.

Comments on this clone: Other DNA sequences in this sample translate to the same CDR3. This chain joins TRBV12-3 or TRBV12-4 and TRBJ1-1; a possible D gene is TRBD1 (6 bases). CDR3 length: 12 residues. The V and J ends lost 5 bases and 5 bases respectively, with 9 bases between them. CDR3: CASSRRGTEAFF. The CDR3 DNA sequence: TGTGCCAGCAGTAGGAGGGGGACTGAAGCTTTCTTT.

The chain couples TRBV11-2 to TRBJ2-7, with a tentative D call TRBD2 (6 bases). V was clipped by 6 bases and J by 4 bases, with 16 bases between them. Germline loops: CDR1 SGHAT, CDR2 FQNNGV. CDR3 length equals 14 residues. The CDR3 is CASRRPGRGYEQYF. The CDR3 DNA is TGTGCCAGCAGACGCCCGGGACGGGGGTACGAGCAGTACTTC.

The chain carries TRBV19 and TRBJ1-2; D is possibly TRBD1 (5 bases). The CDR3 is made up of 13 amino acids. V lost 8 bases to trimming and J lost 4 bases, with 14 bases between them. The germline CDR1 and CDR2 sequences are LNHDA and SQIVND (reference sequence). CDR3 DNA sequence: TGTGCCAGTGTTGGCAGGGCTCCCTATGGCTACACCTTC. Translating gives CASVGRAPYGYTF.

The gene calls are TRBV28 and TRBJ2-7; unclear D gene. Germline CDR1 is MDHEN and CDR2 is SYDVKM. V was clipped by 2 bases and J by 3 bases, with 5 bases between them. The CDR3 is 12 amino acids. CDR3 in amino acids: CASSLEVYEQYF. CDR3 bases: TGTGCCAGCAGTTTAGAGGTCTACGAGCAGTACTTC.

CDR3 nucleotides: TGTGCCAGCAGTTTATGGCTAGCGGGAGGCGATGAGCAGTTCTTC. Its translation: CASSLWLAGGDEQFF. The rearrangement links TRBV28 to TRBJ2-1, with 11 bases identical to TRBD2. The CDR3 extends over 15 amino acids. J gave up 8 bases and V 0 bases, and 3 bases lay outside the gene matches. Germline V gene lookup returns CDR1 MDHEN and CDR2 SYDVKM.

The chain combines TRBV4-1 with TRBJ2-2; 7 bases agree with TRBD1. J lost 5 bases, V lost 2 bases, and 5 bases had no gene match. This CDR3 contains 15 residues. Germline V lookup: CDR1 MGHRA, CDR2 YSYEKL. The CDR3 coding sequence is TGCGCCAGCAGCCAACCCGACAGGGAAACCGGGGAGCTGTTTTTT. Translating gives CASSQPDRETGELFF.

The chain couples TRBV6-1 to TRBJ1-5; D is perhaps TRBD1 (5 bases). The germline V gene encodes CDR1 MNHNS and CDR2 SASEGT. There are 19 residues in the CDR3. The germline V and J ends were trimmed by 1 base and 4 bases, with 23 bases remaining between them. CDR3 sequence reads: CASSEVGTGGTRGNQPQHF. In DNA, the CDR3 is TGTGCCAGCAGTGAAGTGGGAACAGGAGGGACGAGGGGAAATCAGCCCCAGCATTTT.

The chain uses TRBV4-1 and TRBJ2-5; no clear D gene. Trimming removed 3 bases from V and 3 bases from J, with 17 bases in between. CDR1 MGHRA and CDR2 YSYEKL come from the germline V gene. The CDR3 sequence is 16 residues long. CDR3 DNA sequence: TGCGCCAGCAGCCAGCCCCAGGCCGGGTTGGAAGAGACCCAGTACTTC. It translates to CASSQPQAGLEETQYF.

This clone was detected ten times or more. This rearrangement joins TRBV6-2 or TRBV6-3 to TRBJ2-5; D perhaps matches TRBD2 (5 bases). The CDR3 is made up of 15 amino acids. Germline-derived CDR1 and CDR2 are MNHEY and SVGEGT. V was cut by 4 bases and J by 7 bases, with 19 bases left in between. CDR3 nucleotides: TGTGCCAGCAGTTTCACCCGAACTGGAGGCGGGACCCAGTACTTC. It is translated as CASSFTRTGGGTQYF.

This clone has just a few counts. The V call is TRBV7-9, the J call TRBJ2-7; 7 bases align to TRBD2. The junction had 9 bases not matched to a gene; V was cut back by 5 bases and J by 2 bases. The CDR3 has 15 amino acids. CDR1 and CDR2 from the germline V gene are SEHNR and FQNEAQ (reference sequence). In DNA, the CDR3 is TGTGCCAGCAGCCCAGGTAGCGGGCACCCCTACGAGCAGTACTTC. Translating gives CASSPGSGHPYEQYF.

CDR3 amino acids: CASSILWTARRKISTDTQYF. The CDR3 region has the DNA TGTGCCAGTAGTATCCTATGGACAGCCAGAAGGAAGATTAGCACAGATACGCAGTATTTT. This chain links TRBV19 with TRBJ2-3, with a weak D call TRBD1 (6 bases). The CDR3 spans 20 residues. The germline V and J ends were trimmed by 3 bases and 0 bases, with 25 bases remaining between them. CDR1 and CDR2 (germline): LNHDA, SQIVND (reference sequence).

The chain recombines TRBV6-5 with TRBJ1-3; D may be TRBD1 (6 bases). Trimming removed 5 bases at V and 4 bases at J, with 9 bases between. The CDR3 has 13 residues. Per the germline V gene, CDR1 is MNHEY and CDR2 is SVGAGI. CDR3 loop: CASSKQGGNTIYF. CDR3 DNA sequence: TGTGCCAGCAGTAAGCAGGGGGGAAACACCATATATTTT.

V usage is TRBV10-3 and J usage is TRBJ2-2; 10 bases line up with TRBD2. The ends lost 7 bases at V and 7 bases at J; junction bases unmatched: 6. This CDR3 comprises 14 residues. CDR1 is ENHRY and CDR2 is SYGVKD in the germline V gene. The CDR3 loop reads CAIKGTSEVGELFF. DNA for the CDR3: TGTGCCATCAAGGGGACTAGCGAAGTCGGGGAGCTGTTTTTT.

The CDR3 sequence is CAISEPDIHINPEGYTF. The CDR3 nucleotides read TGTGCCATCAGTGAGCCCGATATCCATATCAATCCTGAGGGCTACACCTTC. The chain is built from TRBV10-3 and TRBJ1-2; D is unclear. V lost 2 bases to trimming and J lost 8 bases, with 24 bases between them. Germline V gene sequence: CDR1 ENHRY, CDR2 SYGVKD. This CDR3 has 17 amino acids.

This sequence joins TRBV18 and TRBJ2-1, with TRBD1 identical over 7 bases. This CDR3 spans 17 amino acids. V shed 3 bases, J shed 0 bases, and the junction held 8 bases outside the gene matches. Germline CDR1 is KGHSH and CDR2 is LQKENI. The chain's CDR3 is CASSPTGTVSSYNEQFF. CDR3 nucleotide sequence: TGTGCCAGCTCACCTACCGGGACAGTAAGCTCCTACAATGAGCAGTTCTTC.

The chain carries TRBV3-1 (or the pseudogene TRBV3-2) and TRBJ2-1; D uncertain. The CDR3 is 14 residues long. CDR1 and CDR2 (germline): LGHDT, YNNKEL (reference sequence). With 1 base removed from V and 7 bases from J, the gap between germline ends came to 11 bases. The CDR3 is CASSQVGSWNEQFF. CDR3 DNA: TGTGCCAGCAGCCAAGTAGGTAGCTGGAATGAGCAGTTCTTC.

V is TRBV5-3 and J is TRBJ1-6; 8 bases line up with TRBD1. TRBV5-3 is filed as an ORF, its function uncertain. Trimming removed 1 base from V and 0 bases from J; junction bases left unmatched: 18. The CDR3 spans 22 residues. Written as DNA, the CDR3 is TGTGCCAGAAGCTTGAGGGCAGGGGGCGAGGCAACTGCTCTCTCCTATAATTCACCCCTCCACTTT. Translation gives CARSLRAGGEATALSYNSPLHF.

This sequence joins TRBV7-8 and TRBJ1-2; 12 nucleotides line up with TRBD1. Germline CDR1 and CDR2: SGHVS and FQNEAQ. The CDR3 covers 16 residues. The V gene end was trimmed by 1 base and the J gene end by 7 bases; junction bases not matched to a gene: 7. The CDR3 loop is CASSLVPGQGASGYTF. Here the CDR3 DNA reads TGTGCCAGCAGCTTAGTCCCGGGACAGGGGGCCAGTGGCTACACCTTC.